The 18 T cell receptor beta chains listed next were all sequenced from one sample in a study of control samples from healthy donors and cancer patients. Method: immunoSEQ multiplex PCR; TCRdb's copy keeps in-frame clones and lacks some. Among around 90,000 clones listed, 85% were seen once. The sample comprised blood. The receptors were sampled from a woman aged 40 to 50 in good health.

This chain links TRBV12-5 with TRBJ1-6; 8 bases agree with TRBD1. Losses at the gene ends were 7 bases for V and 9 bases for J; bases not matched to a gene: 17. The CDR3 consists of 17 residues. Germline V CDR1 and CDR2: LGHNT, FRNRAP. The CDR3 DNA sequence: TGTGCTAGTGTCCCGGGAACTCATGGGACAGGAGTTTCACCCCTCCACTTT. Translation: CASVPGTHGTGVSPLHF.

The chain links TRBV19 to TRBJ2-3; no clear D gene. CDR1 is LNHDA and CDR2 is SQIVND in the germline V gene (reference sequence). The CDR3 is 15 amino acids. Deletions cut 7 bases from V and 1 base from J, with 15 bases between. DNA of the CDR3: TGTGCCAGTAAGGCCCAATGGGCAGGCACAGATACGCAGTATTTT. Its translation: CASKAQWAGTDTQYF.

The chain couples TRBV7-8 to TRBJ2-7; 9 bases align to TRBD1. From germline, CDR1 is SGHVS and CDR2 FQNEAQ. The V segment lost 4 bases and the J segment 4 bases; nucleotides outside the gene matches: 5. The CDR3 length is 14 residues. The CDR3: CASSSDRGNYEQYF. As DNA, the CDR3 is TGTGCCAGCAGCTCGGACAGGGGTAATTACGAGCAGTACTTC.

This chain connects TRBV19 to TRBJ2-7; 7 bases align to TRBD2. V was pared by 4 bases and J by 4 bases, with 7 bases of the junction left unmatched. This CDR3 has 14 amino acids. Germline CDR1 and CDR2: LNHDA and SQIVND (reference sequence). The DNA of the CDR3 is TGTGCCAGTAGTACCCCCGGGACTATTTACGAGCAGTACTTC. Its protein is CASSTPGTIYEQYF.

CDR3 region: CASSTNRATEAFF. CDR3 nucleotide sequence: TGCGCCAGCAGCACGAACAGGGCCACTGAAGCTTTCTTT. The V call is TRBV4-3, the J call TRBJ1-1; tentative D call: TRBD1 (6 bases). In germline, CDR1 is LGHNA, CDR2 YSLEER. The CDR3 is made up of 13 amino acids. Trimming removed 5 bases at V and 4 bases at J, with 11 bases between.

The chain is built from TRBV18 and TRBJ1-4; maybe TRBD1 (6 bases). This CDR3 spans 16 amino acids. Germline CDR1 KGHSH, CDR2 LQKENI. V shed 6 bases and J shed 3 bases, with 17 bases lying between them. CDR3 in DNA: TGTGCCAGCTCCTTATACTACGGGACACCTAATGAAAAACTGTTTTTT. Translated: CASSLYYGTPNEKLFF.

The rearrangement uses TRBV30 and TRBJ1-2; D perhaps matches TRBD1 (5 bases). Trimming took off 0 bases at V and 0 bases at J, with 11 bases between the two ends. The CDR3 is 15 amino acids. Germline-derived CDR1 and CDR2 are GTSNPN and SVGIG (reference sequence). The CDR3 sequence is CAWSVRAGSNYGYTF. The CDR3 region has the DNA TGTGCCTGGAGTGTCCGGGCAGGGTCTAACTATGGCTACACCTTC.

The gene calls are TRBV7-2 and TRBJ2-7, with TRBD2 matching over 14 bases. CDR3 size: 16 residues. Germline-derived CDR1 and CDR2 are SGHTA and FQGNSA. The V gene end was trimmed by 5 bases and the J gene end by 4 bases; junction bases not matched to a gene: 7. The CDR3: CASSRLGTSGGYEQYF. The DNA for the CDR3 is TGTGCCAGCAGCCGCCTAGGGACTAGCGGGGGATACGAGCAGTACTTC.

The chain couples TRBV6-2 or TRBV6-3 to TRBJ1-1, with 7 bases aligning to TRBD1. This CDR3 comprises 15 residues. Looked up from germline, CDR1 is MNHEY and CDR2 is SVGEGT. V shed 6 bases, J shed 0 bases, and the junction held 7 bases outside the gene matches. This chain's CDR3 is CASSLGQLMNTEAFF. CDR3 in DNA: TGTGCCAGCAGCTTGGGACAGCTCATGAACACTGAAGCTTTCTTT.

DNA of the CDR3: TGTGCCAGCAGCCGGGGGGGACAGATTGAAGCTTTCTTT. It is translated as CASSRGGQIEAFF. The rearrangement uses TRBV3-1 (or the pseudogene TRBV3-2) and TRBJ1-1; 7 bases match TRBD1. V lost 4 bases and J lost 7; bases outside the gene matches: 6. Germline V gene sequence: CDR1 LGHDT, CDR2 YNNKEL (reference sequence). The CDR3 loop spans 13 amino acids.

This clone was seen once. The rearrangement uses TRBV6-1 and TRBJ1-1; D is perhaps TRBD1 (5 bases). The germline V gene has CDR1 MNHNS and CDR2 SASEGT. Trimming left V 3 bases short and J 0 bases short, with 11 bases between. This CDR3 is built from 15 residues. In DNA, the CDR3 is TGTGCCAGCAGTGAGCAGGGCTTAATGAACACTGAAGCTTTCTTT. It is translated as CASSEQGLMNTEAFF.

The CDR3 here is CASSQDNRPQYEQYF. DNA of the CDR3: TGTGCCAGCAGCCAAGACAACAGGCCCCAGTACGAGCAGTACTTC. The genes are TRBV3-1 (or the pseudogene TRBV3-2) and TRBJ2-7; a weak D match, TRBD1 (5 bases). With 0 bases removed from V and 4 bases from J, the gap between germline ends came to 13 bases. Germline V gene lookup returns CDR1 LGHDT and CDR2 YNNKEL (reference sequence). There are 15 residues in the CDR3.

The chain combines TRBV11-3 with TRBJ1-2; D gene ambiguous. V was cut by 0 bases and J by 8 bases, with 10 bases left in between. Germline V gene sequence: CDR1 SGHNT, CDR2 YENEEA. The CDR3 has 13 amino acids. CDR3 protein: CASSLEGIGGYTF. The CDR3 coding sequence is TGTGCCAGCAGCTTAGAAGGGATCGGGGGCTACACCTTC.

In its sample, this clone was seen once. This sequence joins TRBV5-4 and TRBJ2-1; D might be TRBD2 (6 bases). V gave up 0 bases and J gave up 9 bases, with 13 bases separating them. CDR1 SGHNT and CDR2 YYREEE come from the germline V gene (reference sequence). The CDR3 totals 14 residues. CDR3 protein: CASSLGLANGEQFF. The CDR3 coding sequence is TGTGCCAGCAGCTTGGGGCTAGCGAACGGTGAGCAGTTCTTC.

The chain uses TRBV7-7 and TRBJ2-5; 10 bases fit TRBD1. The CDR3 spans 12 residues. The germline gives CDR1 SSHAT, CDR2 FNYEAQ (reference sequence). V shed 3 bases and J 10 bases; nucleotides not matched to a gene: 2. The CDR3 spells CASSFGQGDQYF. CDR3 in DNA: TGTGCCAGCAGCTTTGGACAGGGGGACCAGTACTTC.

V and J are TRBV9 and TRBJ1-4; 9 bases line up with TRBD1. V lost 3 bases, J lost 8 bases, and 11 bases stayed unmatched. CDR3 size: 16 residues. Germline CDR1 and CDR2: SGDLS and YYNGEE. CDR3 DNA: TGTGCCAGCAGCGAGGCCCCCGGGACAGGGTACGAAAAACTGTTTTTT. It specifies CASSEAPGTGYEKLFF.

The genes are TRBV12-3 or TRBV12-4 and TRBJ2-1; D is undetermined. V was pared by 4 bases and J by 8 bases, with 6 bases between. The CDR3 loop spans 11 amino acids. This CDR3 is CASSSGYEQFF. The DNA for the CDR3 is TGTGCCAGCAGTTCGGGCTATGAGCAGTTCTTC.

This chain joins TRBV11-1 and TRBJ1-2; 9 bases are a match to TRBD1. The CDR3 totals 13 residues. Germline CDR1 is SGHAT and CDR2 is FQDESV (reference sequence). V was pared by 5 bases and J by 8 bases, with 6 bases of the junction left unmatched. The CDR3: CASSIGTGYGYTF. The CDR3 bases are TGTGCCAGCAGCATTGGGACAGGGTACGGCTACACCTTC. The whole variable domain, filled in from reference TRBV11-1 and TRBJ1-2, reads EAEVAQSPRYKITEKSQAVAFWCDPISGHATLYWYRQILGQGPELLVQFQDESVVDDSQLPKDRFSAERLKGVDSTLKIQPAELGDSAMYLCASSIGTGYGYTFGSGTRLTVV.